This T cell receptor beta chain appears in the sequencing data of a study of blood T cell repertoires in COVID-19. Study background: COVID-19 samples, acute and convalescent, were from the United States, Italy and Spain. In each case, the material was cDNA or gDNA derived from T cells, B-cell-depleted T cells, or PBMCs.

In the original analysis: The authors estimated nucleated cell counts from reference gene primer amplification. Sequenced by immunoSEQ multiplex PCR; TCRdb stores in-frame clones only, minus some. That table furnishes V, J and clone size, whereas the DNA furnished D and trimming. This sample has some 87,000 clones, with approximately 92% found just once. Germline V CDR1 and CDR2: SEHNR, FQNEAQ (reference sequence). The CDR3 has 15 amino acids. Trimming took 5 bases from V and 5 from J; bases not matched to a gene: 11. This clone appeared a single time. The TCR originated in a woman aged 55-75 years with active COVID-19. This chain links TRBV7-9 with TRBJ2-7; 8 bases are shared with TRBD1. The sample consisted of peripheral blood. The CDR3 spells CASSLAQGARDEQYF. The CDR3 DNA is TGTGCCAGCAGCCTCGCGCAGGGGGCGCGAGACGAGCAGTACTTC.